The text below deals with one T cell receptor (beta chain). Its antigen is not identified. The junction and the germline gene differ at one end; a read error may be behind it. These data originate in a study of tumor-infiltrating lymphocytes in primary liver carcinoma. Total RNA and DNA came together from approximately 20-30 mg of bulk tissue without cell sorting. Every tumor yielded five separate sampled regions. Germline loops: CDR1 MNHEY, CDR2 SVGEGT. The CDR3 has 16 amino acids. A constant-region primer primed TCR beta cDNA synthesis from 400 to 550 ng of total RNA. A slightly modified ARM-PCR protocol with three nested multiplex PCR rounds produced these TCR beta libraries. Investigators reported that the first two PCR rounds, at 10 cycles each, used TRBV1-TRBV30 forward primers with a C-beta reverse primer. TCRdb reprocessed the multiplex PCR reads via MiXCR and lists one record per CDR3 protein. The sample comprises roughly 25,000 distinct CDR3 sequences, 75% to 80% of which are singletons, and less than 55% rests with the top ten.

Findings of the study overall: Paired tumor-adjacent and tumor-blood samples overlapped less than tumor region pairs did.

This sequence was found in a man aged 35-49 years with primary liver carcinoma and hepatitis B virus infection. Sequenced: liver tumor tissue from sampling region 3. Subset given: tumor region T3, left-lateral pole. V and J are TRBV6-2 or TRBV6-3 and TRBJ2-3, with TRBD1 matching over 12 bases. CDR3 region: CGSSLVGQGAMDTQYF. The CDR3 bases are TGTGGCAGCAGCTTAGTGGGACAGGGGGCAATGGATACGCAGTATTTT.